The rows below give T cell receptor beta chains drawn from one sample of a study of T cells in Graves' hyperthyroidism and ophthalmopathy. TCRdb passed the multiplex PCR reads through MiXCR, listing each CDR3 protein once. The sample lists about 410,000 distinct CDR3 sequences, about 14% occurring once. Sequenced: blood. Every receptor here comes from a man between 18 and 29 years old with Graves' ophthalmopathy. The CDR3 runs from the conserved cysteine through the conserved F or W. The D gene is left open where the match is weak. Size tells how often a clone was seen (once, few, many) or the class of an expanded clone, and some rows leave it out.

abundance: few; j_gene: TRBJ1-3; d_gene: -; v_gene: TRBV18; CDR3aa: CASSPPPNSGNTIYF; CDR3nt: TGTGCCAGCTCACCACCCCCCAACTCTGGAAACACCATATATTTT
abundance: -; j_gene: TRBJ1-5; d_gene: -; v_gene: TRBV19; CDR3aa: CASSIRIWGNQPQHF; CDR3nt: TGTGCCAGTAGTATACGGATATGGGGCAATCAGCCCCAGCATTTT
abundance: many; j_gene: TRBJ2-3; d_gene: -; v_gene: TRBV4-1; CDR3aa: CASSQEFQSASTDTQYF; CDR3nt: TGCGCCAGCAGCCAAGAGTTCCAGTCCGCTAGCACAGATACGCAGTATTTT
abundance: -; j_gene: TRBJ2-5; d_gene: -; v_gene: TRBV6-1; CDR3aa: CASTDGETQYF; CDR3nt: TGTGCCAGCACCGATGGGGAGACCCAGTACTTC
abundance: many; j_gene: TRBJ2-7; d_gene: -; v_gene: TRBV7-9; CDR3aa: CASSLVGVADRSSYEQYF; CDR3nt: TGTGCCAGCAGCTTAGTGGGCGTGGCCGACAGGAGCTCCTACGAGCAGTACTTC
abundance: many; j_gene: TRBJ2-5; d_gene: TRBD2; v_gene: TRBV4-2; CDR3aa: CASSQAGGHETQYF; CDR3nt: TGTGCCAGCAGCCAAGCGGGGGGGCATGAGACCCAGTACTTC
abundance: -; j_gene: TRBJ2-3; d_gene: TRBD1; v_gene: TRBV11-2; CDR3aa: CASSPTAGQGGPDTQYF; CDR3nt: TGTGCCAGCAGCCCCACAGCGGGACAGGGTGGGCCAGATACGCAGTATTTT
abundance: few; j_gene: TRBJ2-1; d_gene: -; v_gene: TRBV5-1; CDR3aa: CASPGAAMGNEQSQFF; CDR3nt: TGCGCCAGCCCCGGGGCTGCAATGGGGAACGAACAGAGTCAGTTCTTC
abundance: few; j_gene: TRBJ2-7; d_gene: -; v_gene: TRBV2; CDR3aa: CASIASDPVYVQYF; CDR3nt: TGTGCCAGCATCGCCAGCGACCCCGTCTACGTGCAGTACTTC
abundance: many; j_gene: TRBJ2-5; d_gene: -; v_gene: TRBV6-1; CDR3aa: CASSEVSGGSETQYF; CDR3nt: TGTGCCAGCAGTGAAGTGAGTGGAGGGTCAGAGACCCAGTACTTC
abundance: few; j_gene: TRBJ1-4; d_gene: -; v_gene: TRBV20-1; CDR3aa: CSATGATNEKLFF; CDR3nt: TGCAGTGCTACCGGGGCAACTAATGAAAAACTGTTTTTT
abundance: few; j_gene: TRBJ2-2; d_gene: TRBD2; v_gene: TRBV5-1; CDR3aa: CASSFMGGTGELFF; CDR3nt: TGCGCCAGCAGCTTTATGGGGGGGACCGGGGAGCTGTTTTTT
abundance: -; j_gene: TRBJ1-2; d_gene: TRBD1; v_gene: TRBV6-1; CDR3aa: CAVISDREGYTF; CDR3nt: TGTGCTGTGATCAGCGACAGGGAGGGCTACACCTTC
abundance: -; j_gene: TRBJ2-1; d_gene: -; v_gene: TRBV5-6; CDR3aa: CASSLIREQFF; CDR3nt: TGTGCCAGCAGCTTGATCCGTGAGCAGTTCTTC
abundance: many; j_gene: TRBJ1-2; d_gene: -; v_gene: TRBV11-2; CDR3aa: CASSLDRPPGLGGYTF; CDR3nt: TGTGCCAGCAGCTTAGATAGGCCACCGGGTCTGGGAGGCTACACCTTC
abundance: many; j_gene: TRBJ2-3; d_gene: TRBD2; v_gene: TRBV5-6; CDR3aa: CASSLAPGGPTDTQYF; CDR3nt: TGTGCCAGCAGCCTGGCACCGGGGGGGCCGACAGATACGCAGTATTTT
abundance: many; j_gene: TRBJ1-4; d_gene: TRBD1; v_gene: TRBV27; CDR3aa: CASAPGIPTGLGEKLFF; CDR3nt: TGTGCCAGCGCCCCTGGGATTCCGACAGGGTTAGGGGAAAAACTGTTTTTT
abundance: many; j_gene: TRBJ2-1; d_gene: -; v_gene: TRBV5-1; CDR3aa: CASSLEGHEQFF; CDR3nt: TGCGCCAGCAGCTTGGAGGGCCATGAGCAGTTCTTC
abundance: many; j_gene: TRBJ1-1; d_gene: -; v_gene: TRBV18; CDR3aa: CATSNGNTEAFF; CDR3nt: TGTGCCACGTCTAATGGGAACACTGAAGCTTTCTTT
abundance: few; j_gene: TRBJ2-3; d_gene: TRBD2; v_gene: TRBV5-1; CDR3aa: CASSLGSGAPDTQYF; CDR3nt: TGCGCCAGCAGCTTGGGTAGCGGGGCCCCAGATACGCAGTATTTT
abundance: once; j_gene: TRBJ1-1; d_gene: -; v_gene: TRBV4-2; CDR3aa: CASSVSGLFDTEAFF; CDR3nt: TGTGCCAGCAGTGTTTCGGGCCTTTTCGACACTGAAGCTTTCTTT
abundance: -; j_gene: TRBJ2-6; d_gene: -; v_gene: TRBV7-9; CDR3aa: CACSPSPHQGNGANVLTF; CDR3nt: TGTGCCTGCAGCCCGTCCCCCCATCAGGGCAACGGGGCCAACGTCCTGACTTTC
abundance: -; j_gene: TRBJ2-7; d_gene: TRBD2; v_gene: TRBV7-8; CDR3aa: CASSPVGTSGLLYEQYF; CDR3nt: TGTGCCAGCAGCCCAGTGGGGACTAGCGGGCTTCTCTACGAGCAGTACTTC
abundance: -; j_gene: TRBJ2-4; d_gene: TRBD1; v_gene: TRBV7-9; CDR3aa: CASSGGQWVTKNIQYF; CDR3nt: TGTGCCAGCAGCGGGGGACAGTGGGTTACCAAAAACATTCAGTACTTC
abundance: many; j_gene: TRBJ2-7; d_gene: -; v_gene: TRBV20-1; CDR3aa: CSARAVYEQYF; CDR3nt: TGCAGTGCTAGAGCCGTATACGAGCAGTACTTC
abundance: many; j_gene: TRBJ1-2; d_gene: -; v_gene: TRBV30; CDR3aa: CAWSALGSNYGYTF; CDR3nt: TGTGCCTGGAGTGCGTTGGGGTCTAACTATGGCTACACCTTC
abundance: many; j_gene: TRBJ1-6; d_gene: -; v_gene: TRBV12-3/TRBV12-4; CDR3aa: CASSDHRQLRNSPLHF; CDR3nt: TGTGCCAGCAGTGACCACCGACAGTTAAGGAATTCACCCCTCCACTTT
abundance: many; j_gene: TRBJ2-1; d_gene: -; v_gene: TRBV13; CDR3aa: CASSPQGRGAYNEQFF; CDR3nt: TGTGCCAGCAGCCCACAAGGTCGGGGCGCCTACAATGAGCAGTTCTTC
abundance: many; j_gene: TRBJ2-3; d_gene: -; v_gene: TRBV3-1; CDR3aa: CASSQDLVTDTQYF; CDR3nt: TGTGCCAGCAGCCAAGACCTCGTCACAGATACGCAGTATTTT
abundance: many; j_gene: TRBJ2-3; d_gene: -; v_gene: TRBV15; CDR3aa: CATSRVARGTDTQYF; CDR3nt: TGTGCCACCAGCAGAGTGGCTAGGGGCACAGATACGCAGTATTTT
abundance: few; j_gene: TRBJ2-7; d_gene: -; v_gene: TRBV12-3/TRBV12-4; CDR3aa: CASSLTGEGEQYF; CDR3nt: TGTGCCAGCAGCCTGACAGGGGAGGGCGAGCAGTACTTC
abundance: many; j_gene: TRBJ2-5; d_gene: TRBD2; v_gene: TRBV11-2; CDR3aa: CASSLEGLAGARETQYF; CDR3nt: TGTGCCAGCAGCTTAGAAGGACTAGCGGGAGCCCGTGAGACCCAGTACTTC
abundance: -; j_gene: TRBJ2-7; d_gene: -; v_gene: TRBV19; CDR3aa: CASSIDWTQGEQYF; CDR3nt: TGTGCCAGTAGCATCGACTGGACGCAGGGCGAGCAGTACTTC
abundance: many; j_gene: TRBJ1-2; d_gene: -; v_gene: TRBV2; CDR3aa: CAALLRGTAGYTF; CDR3nt: TGTGCCGCCCTTTTAAGGGGGACTGCTGGCTACACCTTC
abundance: few; j_gene: TRBJ1-2; d_gene: -; v_gene: TRBV27; CDR3aa: CASSPDSVYGYTF; CDR3nt: TGTGCCAGCAGCCCGGACAGCGTCTATGGCTACACCTTC
abundance: few; j_gene: TRBJ2-2; d_gene: TRBD2; v_gene: TRBV4-1; CDR3aa: CASSQDTGLADTGELFF; CDR3nt: TGCGCCAGCAGCCAAGATACGGGACTAGCTGACACCGGGGAGCTGTTTTTT
abundance: many; j_gene: TRBJ2-1; d_gene: -; v_gene: TRBV20-1; CDR3aa: CSARGAGGALWEQFF; CDR3nt: TGCAGTGCTAGAGGGGCTGGAGGGGCCCTCTGGGAGCAGTTCTTC
abundance: -; j_gene: TRBJ2-2; d_gene: TRBD1; v_gene: TRBV12-3/TRBV12-4; CDR3aa: CASNTGQGYTGELFF; CDR3nt: TGTGCCAGCAACACAGGACAGGGGTACACCGGGGAGCTGTTTTTT
abundance: few; j_gene: TRBJ2-7; d_gene: -; v_gene: TRBV9; CDR3aa: CASSPHSMGYYEQYF; CDR3nt: TGTGCCAGCAGCCCCCATTCCATGGGGTACTACGAGCAGTACTTC
abundance: many; j_gene: TRBJ2-7; d_gene: -; v_gene: TRBV20-1; CDR3aa: CSARSSYEQYF; CDR3nt: TGCAGTGCTAGGTCCTCCTACGAGCAGTACTTC
abundance: many; j_gene: TRBJ2-5; d_gene: TRBD2; v_gene: TRBV20-1; CDR3aa: CSARVRSGGETQYF; CDR3nt: TGCAGTGCTAGAGTTAGAAGCGGGGGGGAGACCCAGTACTTC